The rows below give T cell receptor beta chains drawn from one sample of a study of shared clonotypes between healthy human individuals. Repertoires were generated with immunoSEQ multiplex PCR, while TCRdb's copy carries only in-frame clones and drops some. The data contain more than 2 million clones, about 95% of them singletons. The material sequenced was naive CD4+ T cells sorted from blood. Receptor source: a man aged 18-30 years in good health. CDR3s include the opening cysteine and the closing phenylalanine or tryptophan. The order of the fields is J gene, V gene, clone size, D gene, CDR3 DNA, CDR3 protein. The D gene is left open where the match is weak. Clone size appears in some rows only: once, few, many, or a class for an expanded clone.

>TRBJ2-1|TRBV7-9|.|.
TGTGCCAGCAGCCAAGACACCTCCTACAATGAGCAGTTCTTC
CASSQDTSYNEQFF
>TRBJ2-1|TRBV9|.|TRBD1
TGTGCCAGCAGCGTAATGGGACAGGGTTCAACTGAGCAGTTCTTC
CASSVMGQGSTEQFF
>TRBJ2-3|TRBV29-1|.|.
TGCAGCGTTGGAGGCGGGGGCACAGATACGCAGTATTTT
CSVGGGGTDTQYF
>TRBJ1-1|TRBV6-5|.|.
TGTGCCAGCAGTTACTCAGCGACAGGAGCCGGTGAAGCTTTCTTT
CASSYSATGAGEAFF
>TRBJ2-3|TRBV5-4|.|.
TGTGCCAGCAGCTTCGGGGGAGCTAGCACAGATACGCAGTATTTT
CASSFGGASTDTQYF
>TRBJ2-5|TRBV7-2|.|.
TGTGCCAGCAGCTTAGAGACGGGGGCGAGTGCCCAGTACTTC
CASSLETGASAQYF
>TRBJ2-7|TRBV18|once|TRBD1
TGTGCCAGCTCACCACCGGGACAGGGGTACGAGCAGTACTTC
CASSPPGQGYEQYF
>TRBJ1-4|TRBV18|.|TRBD1
TGTGCCAGCTCCCAGACCGTACAGGGGTATAATGAAAAACTGTTTTTT
CASSQTVQGYNEKLFF
>TRBJ2-2|TRBV9|.|.
TGTGCCAGCAGCCGTCGCCCGGGATTAGGAGGGGAGCTGTTTTTT
CASSRRPGLGGELFF
>TRBJ2-1|TRBV30|.|.
TGTGCCTGGAGTGTATCCGGCCCCTACAATGAGCAGTTCTTC
CAWSVSGPYNEQFF
>TRBJ2-3|TRBV29-1|.|.
TGCAGCGTTTCCCCCAGCCCGGCTAGGACAGATACGCAGTATTTT
CSVSPSPARTDTQYF
>TRBJ1-2|TRBV6-1|few|.
TGTGCCAGCAGTGCAAGCCTGGGACACCTGAACTATGGCTACACCTTC
CASSASLGHLNYGYTF
>TRBJ1-1|TRBV6-1|.|.
TGTGCCAGCAGTGAAGGGTTCGTGAGCACTGAAGCTTTCTTT
CASSEGFVSTEAFF
>TRBJ2-5|TRBV11-3|.|.
TGTGCCAGCAGCCCCCGTGGGAACCAAGAGACCCAGTACTTC
CASSPRGNQETQYF
>TRBJ1-2|TRBV6-1|once|TRBD1
TGTGCCAGCGGGGACAGGGGCTATGGCTACACCTTC
CASGDRGYGYTF
>TRBJ1-3|TRBV9|.|.
TGTGCCAGCAGCGCCCGACGCCCCGGGGAACCTGGAAACACCATATATTTT
CASSARRPGEPGNTIYF
>TRBJ2-3|TRBV28|.|TRBD1
TGTGCCATCCAAGGGGGCGCAGATACGCAGTATTTT
CAIQGGADTQYF
>TRBJ1-1|TRBV11-1|.|.
TGTGCCAGCAGCCGACAGAGAAACACTGAAGCTTTCTTT
CASSRQRNTEAFF
>TRBJ2-7|TRBV5-6|once|TRBD1
TGTGCCAGCAGCAGAGACAGGGGGCGCGTCTACGAGCAGTACTTC
CASSRDRGRVYEQYF
>TRBJ1-1|TRBV11-2|.|TRBD1
TGTGCCAGCAGCTTCCGGGACAGGGGCCCTGAAGCTTTCTTT
CASSFRDRGPEAFF
>TRBJ1-6|TRBV4-1|.|.
TGCGCCAGCAGCCAAGAAGCCGCGATTGAAAGGGATTCACCCCTCCACTTT
CASSQEAAIERDSPLHF
>TRBJ1-1|TRBV6-5|.|.
TGTGCCAGCAACTACCTAGCCGGGACTGCTGAAGCTTTCTTT
CASNYLAGTAEAFF
>TRBJ1-2|TRBV18|.|.
TGTGCCAGCTCACCAGGGGGCTATGGCTACACCTTC
CASSPGGYGYTF
>TRBJ1-1|TRBV9|.|TRBD1
TGTGCCAGCAGCGCCCTAGACAGGGATATCACTGAAGCTTTCTTT
CASSALDRDITEAFF
>TRBJ2-7|TRBV18|.|.
TGTGCCAGCTCACCACCTACAGGGACCTACGAGCAGTACTTC
CASSPPTGTYEQYF
>TRBJ1-5|TRBV30|.|TRBD1
TGTGCCTGGACGGGGCAGGGGGGAGCCCAGCATTTT
CAWTGQGGAQHF
>TRBJ2-5|TRBV27|.|.
TGTGCCAGCAGGGCTCACAGGTTCGAAGAGACCCAGTACTTC
CASRAHRFEETQYF
>TRBJ1-5|TRBV28|once|.
TGTGCCAGCACTCCCACTGGAACGGGATATAGCAATCAGCCCCAGCATTTT
CASTPTGTGYSNQPQHF
>TRBJ1-2|TRBV18|few|.
TGTGCCAGCTCACCAAATATACTGGATGGCTACACCTTC
CASSPNILDGYTF